The 27 T cell receptor beta chains below were found in one sample sequenced in a study of early T cells in non-severe SARS-CoV-2 infection. A single record per CDR3 protein comes from TCRdb applying MiXCR to the 5' RACE reads. The table has around 28,000 distinct CDR3 sequences, roughly 5.3% seen once. Sample: whole blood. Receptors originate from an adult who was a healthcare worker with PCR-confirmed SARS-CoV-2 infection or an uninfected control (not recorded which).

The rearrangement joins TRBV6-2 or TRBV6-3 to TRBJ2-1; no clear D gene. Trimming cost V 6 bases and J 10 bases, with 10 bases left between them. Germline V CDR1 and CDR2: MNHEY, SVGEGT. The CDR3 totals 11 residues. The CDR3 nucleotides are TGTGCCAGCAGCTCGAGGAGAGAGCAGTTCTTC. Its protein product is CASSSRREQFF.

Many counts were recorded for this clonotype. The gene calls are TRBV28 and TRBJ2-7; 13 bases are shared with TRBD2. The CDR3 consists of 17 residues. The V gene's germline CDR1 is MDHEN and CDR2 SYDVKM. The junction had 9 bases not matched to a gene; V was cut back by 6 bases and J by 1 base. CDR3 DNA sequence: TGTGCCAGCAGCCCGGGACTAGCGGGAATGAGGTCCTACGAGCAGTACTTC. Protein: CASSPGLAGMRSYEQYF.

This clonotype came up many times. The chain carries TRBV6-1 and TRBJ1-1; 11 bases are a match to TRBD1. This CDR3 region has 17 residues. The V segment lost 7 bases and the J segment 1 base; nucleotides outside the gene matches: 11. Germline CDR1 reads MNHNS; CDR2 reads SASEGT. CDR3 protein: CASTRIGDRGRNTEAFF. The CDR3 DNA follows: TGTGCCAGCACTAGAATCGGGGACAGGGGGAGGAACACTGAAGCTTTCTTT.

This clonotype was counted at least ten times. J is TRBJ2-1 and V is TRBV10-3; TRBD2 matches at 7 bases. The CDR3 has 16 residues. In germline, CDR1 is ENHRY, CDR2 SYGVKD. V shed 0 bases, J shed 4 bases, and the junction held 6 bases outside the gene matches. The CDR3 region has the DNA TGTGCCATCAGTGAGTCGGGAGGCGGGAGTTACAATGAGCAGTTCTTC. Amino acids: CAISESGGGSYNEQFF.

This clonotype came up many times. CDR3 bases: TGTGCCAGCTCACCCAGGGGATATGGCTACACCTTC. Its translation: CASSPRGYGYTF. The J gene is TRBJ1-2, the V gene TRBV18; perhaps TRBD1 as D (6 bases). This CDR3 has 12 residues. Per the germline V gene, CDR1 is KGHSH and CDR2 is LQKENI. Trimming shortened V by 3 bases and J by 5 bases, and 7 bases separated the two germline ends.

This clonotype was detected many times. V gene TRBV19 combines with J gene TRBJ2-1, with 9 bases lining up with TRBD2. Germline CDR1 reads LNHDA; CDR2 reads SQIVND (reference sequence). Trimming took 5 bases from V and 5 from J; bases not matched to a gene: 7. The CDR3 has 15 amino acids. The CDR3: CASSGGAGGNNEQFF. The CDR3 nucleotides read TGTGCCAGTAGTGGTGGTGCGGGGGGGAACAATGAGCAGTTCTTC.

This clonotype was seen a handful of times. The chain links TRBV28 to TRBJ2-7; TRBD1 aligns across 7 bases. V shed 5 bases, J shed 7 bases, and the junction held 8 bases outside the gene matches. CDR1 MDHEN and CDR2 SYDVKM come from the germline V gene. This CDR3 region has 13 residues. CDR3 coding DNA: TGTGCCAGCAGTCCCGACAGGGACGGGGAGCAGTACTTC. Protein sequence: CASSPDRDGEQYF.

This clonotype has ten or more counts. The gene calls are TRBV5-1 and TRBJ2-3; D possibly uses TRBD1 or TRBD2 (5 bases each). The V end was cut by 4 bases, the J end by 3 bases, with 15 bases between. The CDR3 is 15 residues long. CDR1 and CDR2 from the germline V gene are SGHRS and YFSETQ. CDR3 in amino acids: CASSTRGARTDTQYF. The CDR3 DNA sequence: TGCGCCAGCAGCACGAGGGGCGCTCGGACAGATACGCAGTATTTT.

The sample holds many counts of this clonotype. This CDR3 is CASSPTMGTGLSYEQYF. The DNA for the CDR3 is TGTGCCAGCAGCCCTACCATGGGGACAGGGCTTTCCTACGAGCAGTACTTC. The chain joins TRBV5-5 to TRBJ2-7; 9 bases are shared with TRBD1. V gave up 4 bases and J gave up 1 base; unmatched junction bases: 12. The CDR3 covers 17 residues. Germline V CDR1 and CDR2: SGHKS, YYEKEE (reference sequence).

This sequence joins TRBV21-1 and TRBJ2-1; no DNA check was done on the table's D call, TRBD1. TRBV21-1 is shown as a pseudogene. This CDR3 is built from 17 residues. The CDR3 DNA is TGTGCCAGCAGCAAAGGAGGCGGACAGAGTGAGGACAATGAGCAGTTCTTC. Protein: CASSKGGGQSEDNEQFF.

This clonotype was seen at least ten times. The V and J genes are TRBV6-1 and TRBJ1-5; TRBD1 agrees at 11 bases. CDR1 MNHNS and CDR2 SASEGT come from the germline V gene. J gave up 4 bases and V 4 bases, and 3 bases lay outside the gene matches. CDR3 length: 15 residues. The DNA of the CDR3 is TGTGCCAGCAGTGTGGGGACAGGGGGTAATCAGCCCCAGCATTTT. It translates to CASSVGTGGNQPQHF.

This clonotype was observed at least ten times. The rearrangement uses TRBV15 and TRBJ1-5, with D unclear. CDR1 and CDR2 (germline): LNHNV, YYDKDF (reference sequence). Trimming left V 3 bases short and J 4 bases short, with 16 bases between. This CDR3 has 16 amino acids. The CDR3 sequence is CATSSPGRRGNQPQHF. In nucleotides, the CDR3 is TGTGCCACCAGCAGCCCCGGGCGGCGGGGAAATCAGCCCCAGCATTTT.

This clonotype was detected ten times or more. The V and J genes are TRBV4-1 and TRBJ2-1; D uncertain. The germline V and J ends were trimmed by 3 bases and 0 bases, with 9 bases remaining between them. Germline V gene lookup returns CDR1 MGHRA and CDR2 YSYEKL. The CDR3 totals 15 residues. CDR3: CASSQFPSSYNEQFF. The CDR3 coding sequence is TGCGCCAGCAGCCAGTTCCCCAGCTCCTACAATGAGCAGTTCTTC.

This clonotype was detected only a few times. V and J are TRBV7-2 and TRBJ2-3, with 9 bases aligning to TRBD1. The CDR3 totals 15 residues. CDR1 SGHTA and CDR2 FQGNSA come from the germline V gene. V was clipped by 2 bases and J by 8 bases; unmatched bases: 8. The CDR3 here is CASSLLTGGLVTQYF. The CDR3 nucleotides read TGTGCCAGCAGCTTACTAACAGGGGGCCTTGTTACGCAGTATTTT.

This clonotype was observed many times. CDR3 sequence: CASSGDWNNEQFF. For the CDR3, the DNA is TGCGCCAGCAGCGGGGACTGGAACAATGAGCAGTTCTTC. This chain connects TRBV5-1 to TRBJ2-1; weak D call: TRBD2 (6 bases). The V gene lost 4 bases and the J gene lost 5 bases, with 10 bases spanning the gap. Germline assignment: CDR1 SGHRS and CDR2 YFSETQ. The CDR3 has 13 amino acids. Using reference TRBV5-1 and TRBJ2-1 for the parts outside the CDR3, the full variable domain is KAGVTQTPRYLIKTRGQQVTLSCSPISGHRSVSWYQQTPGQGLQFLFEYFSETQRNKGNFPGRFSGRQFSNSRSEMNVSTLELGDSALYLCASSGDWNNEQFFGPGTRLTVL.

Ten or more counts support this clonotype. The rearrangement links TRBV28 to TRBJ2-7; D gene uncertain. Germline CDR1 is MDHEN and CDR2 is SYDVKM. The CDR3 totals 11 residues. Trimming stripped 10 bases from V and 5 bases from J, with 12 bases between. DNA for the CDR3: TGTGCCACCGAAGAGTCGGACGAGCAGTACTTC. It codes for CATEESDEQYF.

Ten or more counts support this clonotype. CDR3 sequence: CASSLTTGGMYGYTF. The CDR3 nucleotides are TGTGCCAGCAGCTTAACGACAGGAGGCATGTATGGCTACACCTTC. The chain links TRBV7-3 to TRBJ1-2; TRBD1 might be the D (6 bases). Germline V lookup: CDR1 SGHTA, CDR2 FQGTGA. The CDR3 spans 15 residues. V lost 0 bases and J lost 5, with 13 bases in between.

V is TRBV7-8 and J is TRBJ1-2; 8 bases align to TRBD1. V lost 2 bases, J lost 5 bases, and 4 bases stayed unmatched. The CDR3 loop spans 14 amino acids. CDR1 and CDR2 (germline): SGHVS, FQNEAQ. CDR3 in DNA: TGTGCCAGCAGCTTAAACAGGGGGGGATATGGCTACACCTTC. It is translated as CASSLNRGGYGYTF.

At least ten counts were recorded for this clonotype. J is TRBJ2-1 and V is TRBV6-1, with a weak D call TRBD2 (6 bases). The V gene's germline CDR1 is MNHNS and CDR2 SASEGT. The V end lost 5 bases, the J end lost 7 bases, and 6 bases lay between the germline ends. CDR3 length equals 11 residues. The CDR3 bases are TGTGCCAGCAGTCGGGGGAATGAGCAGTTCTTC. It specifies CASSRGNEQFF.

This clonotype was found many times. The chain combines TRBV5-1 with TRBJ2-3; 8 bases agree with TRBD2. The length of the CDR3 is 16 residues. After removal of 4 bases from V and 2 bases from J, the junction contained 9 bases not matched to a gene. From germline, CDR1 is SGHRS and CDR2 YFSETQ. The CDR3 loop is CASSTQAGANTDTQYF. For the CDR3, the DNA is TGCGCCAGCAGCACCCAAGCGGGAGCAAACACAGATACGCAGTATTTT.

In this sample, this clonotype turned up many times. This chain links TRBV6-1 with TRBJ1-2; maybe TRBD1 (5 bases). V lost 8 bases to trimming and J lost 0 bases, with 7 bases between them. CDR3 length: 12 amino acids. Germline-derived CDR1 and CDR2 are MNHNS and SASEGT. CDR3 in DNA: TGTGCCAGCGGGGGGGCTAACTATGGCTACACCTTC. It encodes CASGGANYGYTF.

Ten or more counts support this clonotype. The chain employs TRBV29-1 and TRBJ1-1; 7 bases map to TRBD1. The CDR3 length is 13 residues. The V and J ends lost 6 bases and 1 base, in that order; junction bases with no gene match: 5. Germline V CDR1 and CDR2: SQVTM, ANQGSEA. The CDR3 sequence is CSVSGTENTEAFF. The CDR3 DNA sequence: TGCAGCGTGTCCGGGACAGAGAACACTGAAGCTTTCTTT.

Many counts were recorded for this clonotype. The rearrangement joins TRBV7-3 to TRBJ2-2; 7 bases agree with TRBD2. The germline CDR1 and CDR2 sequences are SGHTA and FQGTGA. The V segment lost 0 bases and the J segment 2 bases; nucleotides outside the gene matches: 9. The CDR3 has 18 residues. This chain's CDR3 is CASSLTPPSGGNTGELFF. CDR3 bases: TGTGCCAGCAGCTTAACCCCCCCGTCGGGAGGAAACACCGGGGAGCTGTTTTTT.

This clonotype was picked up many times. The chain combines TRBV28 with TRBJ2-7; no definite D call. The V end lost 3 bases, the J end lost 6 bases, and 15 bases lay between the germline ends. The germline CDR1 and CDR2 sequences are MDHEN and SYDVKM. The CDR3 runs to 14 residues. CDR3 amino acids: CASSLITLPREQYF. The DNA of the CDR3 is TGTGCCAGCAGTTTGATAACGCTCCCCCGCGAGCAGTACTTC.

There are many counts of this clonotype. The chain combines TRBV11-3 with TRBJ2-2, with D possibly being TRBD1 (6 bases). The germline CDR1 and CDR2 sequences are SGHNT and YENEEA. This CDR3 is built from 17 residues. The V and J ends lost 0 bases and 5 bases respectively, with 16 bases between them. In nucleotides, the CDR3 is TGTGCCAGCAGCTTAGATTGGGACACCACGGGGACCGGGGAGCTGTTTTTT. This translates into CASSLDWDTTGTGELFF. The full variable domain, with the rest looked up from reference TRBV11-3 and TRBJ2-2, is EAGVVQSPRYKIIEKKQPVAFWCNPISGHNTLYWYLQNLGQGPELLIRYENEEAVDDSQLPKDRFSAERLKGVDSTLKIQPAELGDSAVYLCASSLDWDTTGTGELFFGEGSRLTVL.

This clonotype has just a few counts. This chain uses TRBV27 with TRBJ2-5; TRBD2 aligns across 9 bases. The CDR3 extends over 16 amino acids. Germline V gene sequence: CDR1 MNHEY, CDR2 SMNVEV (reference sequence). Losses at the gene ends were 5 bases for V and 5 bases for J; bases not matched to a gene: 12. CDR3 in amino acids: CASSPSPGLAAETQYF. CDR3 in DNA: TGTGCCAGCAGTCCCTCTCCGGGACTAGCAGCGGAGACCCAGTACTTC.

The V gene is TRBV7-9, the J gene TRBJ1-2; 8 bases line up with TRBD1. Trimming at V came to 7 bases and at J to 4 bases, leaving 11 bases not matched to a gene. The CDR3 is 15 amino acids. Germline V gene lookup returns CDR1 SEHNR and CDR2 FQNEAQ (reference sequence). The CDR3 loop reads CASNLGQGGSYGYTF. As DNA, the CDR3 is TGTGCCAGCAACCTCGGACAGGGAGGATCCTATGGCTACACCTTC.